Each of the 20 T cell receptor beta chains below was sequenced from the same sample in a study of blood T cell repertoires in COVID-19. Sequencing used immunoSEQ multiplex PCR; TCRdb keeps in-frame clones, though not all of them. The table records about 240,000 clones, roughly 77% of them present only once. Material for sequencing was peripheral blood. The receptors originated from a woman older than 75 with acute or convalescent COVID-19.

V and J are TRBV21-1 and TRBJ1-2; the DNA was not compared with TRBD1, the D call given in the table. TRBV21-1 is a listed pseudogene. This CDR3 has 14 residues. The CDR3 spells CASSKEGENYGYTF. For the CDR3, the DNA is TGTGCCAGCAGCAAAGAGGGGGAGAACTATGGCTACACCTTC.

The rearrangement joins TRBV5-6 to TRBJ1-2; a weak D match, TRBD1 (6 bases). V was pared by 2 bases and J by 8 bases, with 16 bases between. Germline-derived CDR1 and CDR2 are SGHDT and YYEEEE. The CDR3 is 14 amino acids. CDR3 sequence: CASSFSDRQPGYTF. CDR3 sequence (DNA): TGTGCCAGCAGCTTTTCCGACAGGCAGCCGGGCTACACCTTC.

This clone was picked up a small number of times. Here the CDR3 reads CSASLQDKHHNEQFF. Written as DNA, the CDR3 is TGCAGTGCTAGTCTTCAGGACAAACATCACAATGAGCAGTTCTTC. V and J are TRBV20-1 and TRBJ2-1; a weak D match, TRBD1 (5 bases). The CDR3 has 15 residues. Germline V gives CDR1 DFQATT, CDR2 SNEGSKA (reference sequence). The V end was cut by 3 bases, the J end by 5 bases, with 17 bases between.

This clone was seen a single time. The chain links TRBV2 to TRBJ1-6; D perhaps matches TRBD1 (5 bases). The germline gives CDR1 SNHLY, CDR2 FYNNEI. The CDR3 has 16 amino acids. The V and J ends lost 3 bases and 6 bases respectively, with 15 bases between them. CDR3 bases: TGTGCCAGCAGTGAGCTTCGGACAAACCTTAATTCACCCCTCCACTTT. It specifies CASSELRTNLNSPLHF.

The chain recombines TRBV7-2 with TRBJ1-3; 7 nucleotides agree with TRBD1. This CDR3 spans 15 amino acids. Unmatched junction bases numbered 6, after V lost 5 bases and J lost 2 bases. Germline CDR1 SGHTA, CDR2 FQGNSA. CDR3 residues: CASSPRTGTGNTIYF. CDR3 sequence (DNA): TGTGCCAGCAGCCCACGGACAGGAACTGGAAACACCATATATTTT.

The chain links TRBV10-3 to TRBJ2-5, with TRBD1 as a possible D gene (5 bases). Germline assignment: CDR1 ENHRY and CDR2 SYGVKD. V gave up 3 bases and J gave up 5 bases, with 10 bases separating them. The CDR3 totals 13 residues. DNA of the CDR3: TGTGCCATCAGTGAAGGCAGGGTGGAGACCCAGTACTTC. This translates into CAISEGRVETQYF.

This clone was seen a single time. The CDR3 sequence is CASGVIGLSYGYTF. CDR3 coding DNA: TGTGCCAGTGGAGTGATTGGACTCTCCTATGGCTACACCTTC. The rearrangement uses TRBV19 and TRBJ1-2; D is uncertain. Trimming cost V 8 bases and J 4 bases, with 17 bases left between them. The CDR3 consists of 14 residues. Germline assignment: CDR1 LNHDA and CDR2 SQIVND (reference sequence). The whole variable domain, filled in from reference TRBV19 and TRBJ1-2, reads DGGITQSPKYLFRKEGQNVTLSCEQNLNHDAMYWYRQDPGQGLRLIYYSQIVNDFQKGDIAEGYSVSREKKESFPLTVTSAQKNPTAFYLCASGVIGLSYGYTFGSGTRLTVV.

The chain has TRBV5-1 and TRBJ1-1; TRBD1 aligns across 8 bases. The V gene's germline CDR1 is SGHRS and CDR2 YFSETQ. The CDR3 length is 16 residues. V shed 2 bases, J shed 0 bases, and the junction held 6 bases outside the gene matches. The chain's CDR3 is CASSLQGGTMNTEAFF. The CDR3 DNA reads as TGCGCCAGCAGCTTACAGGGGGGTACGATGAACACTGAAGCTTTCTTT.

This chain joins TRBV18 and TRBJ1-2; 9 bases are a match to TRBD1. The trim removed 7 bases at V and 3 bases at J, leaving 6 bases unmatched. This CDR3 is 14 amino acids long. Germline CDR1 reads KGHSH; CDR2 reads LQKENI. The CDR3 DNA sequence: TGTGCCAGCTTCCCGGGACAGGGTTACTATGGCTACACCTTC. Its protein is CASFPGQGYYGYTF.

DNA of the CDR3: TGTGCCAGTAGGCTTCAGGGGGCCGGAAGCTCTGGGGCCAACGTCCTGACTTTC. Translated: CASRLQGAGSSGANVLTF. V and J are TRBV19 and TRBJ2-6, with 8 bases identical to TRBD1. CDR3 length equals 18 residues. Germline trimming cut 6 bases from V and 0 bases from J; bases unmatched to any gene: 10. Germline values: CDR1 LNHDA, CDR2 SQIVND (reference sequence). The whole variable domain, filled in from reference TRBV19 and TRBJ2-6, reads DGGITQSPKYLFRKEGQNVTLSCEQNLNHDAMYWYRQDPGQGLRLIYYSQIVNDFQKGDIAEGYSVSREKKESFPLTVTSAQKNPTAFYLCASRLQGAGSSGANVLTFGAGSRLTVL.

The genes are TRBV5-1 and TRBJ2-7; D gene ambiguous. The CDR3 length is 13 residues. Germline CDR1 is SGHRS and CDR2 is YFSETQ. The V end was cut by 0 bases, the J end by 5 bases, with 9 bases between. The CDR3 spells CASSLGRANEQYF. CDR3 nucleotides: TGCGCCAGCAGCTTGGGCCGAGCCAACGAGCAGTACTTC.

The V gene is TRBV7-2, the J gene TRBJ2-5, with a tentative D call TRBD2 (5 bases). The V end lost 5 bases, the J end lost 2 bases, and 9 bases lay between the germline ends. Germline assignment: CDR1 SGHTA and CDR2 FQGNSA. The CDR3 has 13 amino acids. CDR3 bases: TGTGCCAGCAGCCGCGGACTTCAAGAGACCCAGTACTTC. The encoded protein is CASSRGLQETQYF. Complete variable domain (other parts from reference TRBV7-2 and TRBJ2-5): GAGVSQSPSNKVTEKGKDVELRCDPISGHTALYWYRQSLGQGLEFLIYFQGNSAPDKSGLPSDRFSAERTGGSVSTLTIQRTQQEDSAVYLCASSRGLQETQYFGPGTRLLVL.

On this clone: The missing conserved phenylalanine or tryptophan at the end of this CDR3 makes a read error likely. The DNA is left out, because the CDR3 cannot be placed on it with certainty; the CDR3 is given as TCRdb lists it. This chain connects TRBV12-3 or TRBV12-4 to TRBJ1-2. The CDR3 has 12 amino acids, counting both end residues. The CDR3 reads CASSQDWPPRSS.

A remark on this clone: The sample carries other DNA sequences with the same CDR3. The rearrangement links TRBV14 to TRBJ1-2, with D possibly being TRBD1 (5 bases). The CDR3 is 13 amino acids. The V gene's germline CDR1 is SGHDN and CDR2 FVKESK. Deletions cut 1 base from V and 5 bases from J, with 8 bases between. The CDR3 nucleotides read TGTGCCAGCAGCCAAGTTAGGGGATATGGCTACACCTTC. It is translated as CASSQVRGYGYTF.

The sample holds many counts of this clone. This chain uses TRBV18 with TRBJ2-5; the D is unclear. Deletions cut 6 bases from V and 0 bases from J, with 5 bases between. The CDR3 is made up of 12 amino acids. Germline V lookup: CDR1 KGHSH, CDR2 LQKENI. Here the CDR3 DNA reads TGTGCCAGCTCCCAGGACCAAGAGACCCAGTACTTC. Residues: CASSQDQETQYF. Full variable domain (missing parts from reference TRBV18 and TRBJ2-5): NAGVMQNPRHLVRRRGQEARLRCSPMKGHSHVYWYRQLPEEGLKFMVYLQKENIIDESGMPKERFSAEFPKEGPSILRIQQVVRGDSAAYFCASSQDQETQYFGPGTRLLVL.

The chain is built from TRBV7-2 and TRBJ1-2; 8 bases are shared with TRBD1. The CDR3 contains 15 residues. In germline, CDR1 is SGHTA, CDR2 FQGNSA. V shed 5 bases, J shed 0 bases, and the junction held 5 bases outside the gene matches. This chain's CDR3 is CASSPSGGPNYGYTF. Written as DNA, the CDR3 is TGTGCCAGCAGCCCCTCAGGGGGCCCTAACTATGGCTACACCTTC.

This clone was counted a few times. The same CDR3 arises from other DNA sequences in this sample as well. The gene calls are TRBV2 and TRBJ2-3; D is unclear. Trimming took off 4 bases at V and 1 base at J, with 12 bases between the two ends. The CDR3 runs to 15 residues. From germline, CDR1 is SNHLY and CDR2 FYNNEI. This CDR3 reads CASSVVAAGTDTQYF. CDR3 in DNA: TGTGCCAGCAGTGTGGTCGCGGCGGGCACAGATACGCAGTATTTT.

The chain links TRBV7-2 to TRBJ2-5; TRBD2 is a possible D gene (5 bases). Per germline, CDR1 SGHTA and CDR2 FQGNSA. V was clipped by 3 bases and J by 7 bases, with 6 bases between them. The CDR3 covers 11 residues. DNA for the CDR3: TGTGCCAGCAGCTTTAGCGCGACCCAGTACTTC. Translation: CASSFSATQYF.

The chain carries TRBV19 and TRBJ1-4, with TRBD1 matching over 8 bases. CDR1 LNHDA and CDR2 SQIVND come from the germline V gene (reference sequence). The V and J ends lost 4 bases and 4 bases, in that order; junction bases with no gene match: 5. The CDR3 is made up of 15 amino acids. The CDR3 region has the DNA TGTGCCAGTAGTACCCAGGGGGCGGGTAATGAAAAACTGTTTTTT. Residues: CASSTQGAGNEKLFF.

The J gene is TRBJ2-7, the V gene TRBV6-5, with D perhaps matching TRBD1 (6 bases). Germline-derived CDR1 and CDR2 are MNHEY and SVGAGI. Trimming pared 5 bases from V and 3 bases from J, leaving 17 bases between. The CDR3 loop spans 15 amino acids. The CDR3: CASSTTTGHGYEQYF. CDR3 sequence (DNA): TGTGCCAGCAGTACCACGACAGGACACGGCTACGAGCAGTACTTC.